The 14 T cell receptor beta chains in this list originate from one sample, sequenced in a study of T-cell memory formation after mild COVID-19. TCRdb reprocessed the 5' RACE reads via MiXCR and lists one record per CDR3 protein. This sample has hundreds of thousands of distinct CDR3 sequences, with around 28% found just once. The specimen was PBMCs or a T cell subset sorted from them (not recorded which). These receptors all stem from an adult woman who had mild COVID-19 (a few samples of this study predate the infection). Cell type and time point are not known.

This clonotype has a count of ten or more. This chain's CDR3 is CSARISAAYNEQFF. For the CDR3, the DNA is TGCAGTGCTAGAATTAGCGCCGCCTACAATGAGCAGTTCTTC. V and J are TRBV20-1 and TRBJ2-1; weak D call: TRBD2 (5 bases). The CDR3 runs 14 residues. Germline lookup yields CDR1 DFQATT and CDR2 SNEGSKA (reference sequence). V was trimmed by 2 bases and J by 2 bases, leaving 10 bases between them.

The V gene is TRBV10-3, the J gene TRBJ2-1; possibly TRBD2 for D (6 bases). This CDR3 is built from 14 residues. V lost 8 bases and J 0 bases, leaving 11 bases between the germline ends. The germline gives CDR1 ENHRY, CDR2 SYGVKD. The CDR3 nucleotides read TGTGCCATCGGGGAAGCGGGCTCCTACAATGAGCAGTTCTTC. Encoded protein: CAIGEAGSYNEQFF.

This clonotype was seen a few times. J is TRBJ1-1 and V is TRBV5-1; 7 positions match TRBD1. The CDR3 has 15 amino acids. J lost 5 bases, V lost 0 bases, and 7 bases had no gene match. The germline gives CDR1 SGHRS, CDR2 YFSETQ. CDR3 sequence reads: CASSLAQGVLTEAFF. The CDR3 coding sequence is TGCGCCAGCAGCTTGGCGCAGGGGGTGCTTACTGAAGCTTTCTTT.

This clonotype was counted between two and nine times. The chain couples TRBV27 to TRBJ1-2, with D hard to call. V lost 5 bases and J lost 5, with 12 bases in between. Germline V gene data show CDR1 as MNHEY and CDR2 as SMNVEV (reference sequence). This CDR3 has 13 amino acids. CDR3 amino acids: CASSDGRFYGYTF. The CDR3 coding sequence is TGTGCCAGCAGTGACGGACGGTTTTATGGCTACACCTTC.

This clonotype has only a few counts. The rearrangement links TRBV5-1 to TRBJ2-5; 7 nucleotides match TRBD1. V gave up 0 bases and J gave up 7 bases; unmatched junction bases: 6. Germline V gene lookup returns CDR1 SGHRS and CDR2 YFSETQ. The CDR3 spans 14 residues. The CDR3 reads CASSLAEGARTQYF. DNA of the CDR3: TGCGCCAGCAGCTTGGCCGAGGGGGCCCGGACCCAGTACTTC.

V usage is TRBV6-5 and J usage is TRBJ2-2; tentatively, D is TRBD2 (6 bases). The CDR3 length is 14 residues. V shed 4 bases and J shed 2 bases, with 8 bases lying between them. Germline V gene data show CDR1 as MNHEY and CDR2 as SVGAGI. The CDR3 nucleotides are TGTGCCAGCAGTTCGGAGGGTAACACCGGGGAGCTGTTTTTT. Residues: CASSSEGNTGELFF.

The chain recombines TRBV20-1 with TRBJ2-3; D may be TRBD1 or TRBD2 (5 bases each). Germline lookup yields CDR1 DFQATT and CDR2 SNEGSKA (reference sequence). Trimming removed 5 bases at V and 3 bases at J, with 15 bases between. There are 14 residues in the CDR3. The CDR3 bases are TGCAGTGCTGGGCGGGTGAAGGGGACAGATACGCAGTATTTT. Its translation: CSAGRVKGTDTQYF.

This sequence joins TRBV29-1 and TRBJ1-1; TRBD1 matches 10 bases. The germline V gene encodes CDR1 SQVTM and CDR2 ANQGSEA. This CDR3 is 13 amino acids long. Trimming at V came to 7 bases and at J to 5 bases, leaving 7 bases not matched to a gene. CDR3 sequence (DNA): TGCAGCGGTATACCGGGACAGGGGACTGAAGCTTTCTTT. Amino acids: CSGIPGQGTEAFF.

This clonotype was found a few times. The rearrangement uses TRBV27 and TRBJ1-1; 8 bases align to TRBD1. The V and J ends lost 7 bases and 1 base, in that order; junction bases with no gene match: 8. The V gene's germline CDR1 is MNHEY and CDR2 SMNVEV (reference sequence). This CDR3 has 15 amino acids. CDR3 DNA sequence: TGTGCCAGCAACGTAGGCGGACAGGGGAACACTGAAGCTTTCTTT. This translates into CASNVGGQGNTEAFF.

The rearrangement joins TRBV20-1 to TRBJ1-2; D perhaps matches TRBD1 (6 bases). Trimming removed 5 bases at V and 0 bases at J, with 13 bases between. CDR3 length: 14 amino acids. Germline-derived CDR1 and CDR2 are DFQATT and SNEGSKA (reference sequence). The CDR3 nucleotides are TGCAGTGCTCACGCAGGACAGCCTAACTATGGCTACACCTTC. Protein product: CSAHAGQPNYGYTF.

The chain carries TRBV5-1 and TRBJ1-2; 7 nucleotides match TRBD1. There are 14 residues in the CDR3. V lost 3 bases, J lost 3 bases, and 5 bases stayed unmatched. Germline V gives CDR1 SGHRS, CDR2 YFSETQ. The CDR3 is CASSWGQLDYGYTF. The CDR3, as DNA: TGCGCCAGCAGCTGGGGACAGCTCGACTATGGCTACACCTTC. The variable domain in full, completed from reference TRBV5-1 and TRBJ1-2, reads KAGVTQTPRYLIKTRGQQVTLSCSPISGHRSVSWYQQTPGQGLQFLFEYFSETQRNKGNFPGRFSGRQFSNSRSEMNVSTLELGDSALYLCASSWGQLDYGYTFGSGTRLTVV.

The chain uses TRBV12-3 or TRBV12-4 and TRBJ1-2, with TRBD1 identical over 8 bases. The CDR3 is 14 amino acids. V lost 8 bases to trimming and J lost 6 bases; unmatched junction nucleotides: 11. The CDR3 loop is CASSHRGNRNGYTF. In nucleotides, the CDR3 is TGTGCCAGCTCCCACAGGGGGAACCGGAATGGCTACACCTTC.

The table lists this clonotype with a few counts. The chain is built from TRBV12-3 or TRBV12-4 and TRBJ2-1; TRBD1 or TRBD2 may be the D gene (5 bases each). The CDR3 spans 15 residues. V was clipped by 6 bases and J by 8 bases, with 20 bases between them. CDR3 DNA sequence: TGTGCCAGCAGCCTTCCAGGGACCGTCCAGGATGAGCAGTTCTTC. Its translation: CASSLPGTVQDEQFF.

A few counts support this clonotype. The V gene is TRBV11-3, the J gene TRBJ2-3; 7 nucleotides line up with TRBD2. V lost 0 bases and J lost 13; bases outside the gene matches: 16. Germline values: CDR1 SGHNT, CDR2 YENEEA. The CDR3 has 16 residues. In DNA form, the CDR3 reads TGTGCCAGCAGCTTAGAAGGGACTAATCCCGCCATCCGCGAGTATTTT. Translated: CASSLEGTNPAIREYF.